This TCR beta chain was identified in a study of a mutant IDH1 vaccine in newly diagnosed glioma. Across the study: Either 4-6 weeks after radiotherapy alone or alongside temozolomide, vaccination was begun. Males made up about 62% and females roughly 40% of treated patients, whose mean age was 40.4 years.

The time point denotes: week 47, end of study. Every vaccine dose comprised 300 ug of mutant IDH1 20-mer peptide plus topical imiquimod. Study results and caveats: Among patients, roughly 95% showed immune responses induced by the vaccine. With respect to changes in top peripheral T cell clonotypes, pseudoprogression seemed unrelated.

The table came from immunoSEQ multiplex PCR; TCRdb's copy has only in-frame clones and leaves some out. This table holds about 83,000 clones, approximately 75% found once. Notes on this clone: What it binds is not known.

The receptor's source is a man aged 35-49 years with glioma. The sample consisted of PBMCs, taken from a glioma patient whose treatment included an IDH1 peptide vaccine.

CDR3 sequence (DNA): TGTGCCAGCAGCTTAGACCCAGCAGGGGGCGGGGATGGCTACACCTTC. Translating it yields CASSLDPAGGGDGYTF. The chain combines TRBV11-2 with TRBJ1-2; 8 bases match TRBD1. J lost 6 bases, V lost 0 bases, and 9 bases had no gene match. The length of the CDR3 is 16 residues. CDR1 and CDR2 (germline): SGHAT, FQNNGV.